This paragraph covers one T cell receptor (beta chain) sequence. Only in-frame clones appear in the TCRdb table, and some are missing; sequencing was by immunoSEQ multiplex PCR. The sample includes 200,000 to 250,000 clones, around nine tenths of them seen just once. Trimming took 3 bases from V and 2 from J; bases not matched to a gene: 3. The CDR3 has 14 residues. CDR1 and CDR2 (germline): KGHSH, LQKENI. The data were obtained in a study of blood T cell repertoires in COVID-19. The clonotype comes from a man between 25 and 39 years old who had recovered from COVID-19. The J gene is TRBJ1-2, the V gene TRBV18, with 7 bases aligning to TRBD1. The source material was PBMCs or T cells enriched from blood (not recorded which). The CDR3 nucleotides read TGTGCCAGCTCACCGGGACAGCTCAACTATGGCTACACCTTC. This gives the protein CASSPGQLNYGYTF.